The sequence of this T cell receptor (beta chain) was determined in a study of beta chain features in type 1 diabetes. Study-wide background: All samples combined gave around 98,000,000 sorted cells for examination.

A word on this clone: What it recognizes is unknown.

Whole-study results and caveats: Junctions at VDJ sites from type 1 diabetes patients had fewer insertions and more deletions. Among patients with Type 1 diabetes, TCRB CDR3s were moderately but significantly shorter in every one of the four CD4+ subsets.

All sorted populations exceeded 95% purity. The study reverse transcribed the entire isolated RNA, so it sequenced expressed TCRB transcripts. Sequenced by immunoSEQ multiplex PCR; TCRdb stores in-frame clones only, minus some. The table includes some 640,000 clones, about an eighth detected once. Material: naive CD4+ T cells from blood. The sequence was collected from a man aged 18 to 30 with type 1 diabetes.

The CDR3 coding sequence is TGCGCCAGCAGCCAAGATGAAAGGGTACACAACTATGGCTACACCTTC. Translated, it gives CASSQDERVHNYGYTF. This chain links TRBV4-3 with TRBJ1-2, with D hard to call. Germline V lookup: CDR1 LGHNA, CDR2 YSLEER. V lost 0 bases and J lost 2, with 13 bases in between. This CDR3 comprises 16 residues.